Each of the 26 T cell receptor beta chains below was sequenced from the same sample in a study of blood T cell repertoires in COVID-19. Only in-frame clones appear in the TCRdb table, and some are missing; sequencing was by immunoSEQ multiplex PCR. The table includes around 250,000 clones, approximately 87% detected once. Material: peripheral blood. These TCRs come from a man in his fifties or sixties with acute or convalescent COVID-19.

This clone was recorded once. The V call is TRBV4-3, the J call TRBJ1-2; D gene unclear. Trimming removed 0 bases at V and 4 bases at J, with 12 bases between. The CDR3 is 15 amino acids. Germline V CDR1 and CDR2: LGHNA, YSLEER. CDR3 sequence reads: CASSQDLRGGYGYTF. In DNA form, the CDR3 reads TGCGCCAGCAGCCAAGATCTTCGAGGAGGCTATGGCTACACCTTC.

The DNA of the CDR3 is TGTGCCAGCAGCTTAACCACCGGGACTAGCGGGACCTACAATGAGCAGTTCTTC. Amino acid sequence: CASSLTTGTSGTYNEQFF. The chain employs TRBV7-3 and TRBJ2-1; 13 bases map to TRBD2. The germline V gene has CDR1 SGHTA and CDR2 FQGTGA. CDR3 length equals 18 residues. Losses at the gene ends were 0 bases for V and 2 bases for J; bases not matched to a gene: 4.

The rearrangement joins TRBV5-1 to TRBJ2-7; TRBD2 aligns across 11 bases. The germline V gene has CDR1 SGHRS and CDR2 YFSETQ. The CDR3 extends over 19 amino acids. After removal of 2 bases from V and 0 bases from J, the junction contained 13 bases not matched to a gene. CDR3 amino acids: CASSLLGGGTSGYSYEQYF. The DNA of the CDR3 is TGCGCCAGCAGCTTATTGGGTGGGGGGACTAGCGGTTACTCCTACGAGCAGTACTTC. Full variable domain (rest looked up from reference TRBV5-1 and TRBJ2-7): KAGVTQTPRYLIKTRGQQVTLSCSPISGHRSVSWYQQTPGQGLQFLFEYFSETQRNKGNFPGRFSGRQFSNSRSEMNVSTLELGDSALYLCASSLLGGGTSGYSYEQYFGPGTRLTVT.

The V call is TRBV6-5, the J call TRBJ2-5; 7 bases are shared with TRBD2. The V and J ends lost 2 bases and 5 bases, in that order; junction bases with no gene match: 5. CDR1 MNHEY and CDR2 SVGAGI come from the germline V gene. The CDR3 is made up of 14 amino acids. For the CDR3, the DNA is TGTGCCAGCAGTTACACTAGCGCCAGGGAGACCCAGTACTTC. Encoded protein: CASSYTSARETQYF.

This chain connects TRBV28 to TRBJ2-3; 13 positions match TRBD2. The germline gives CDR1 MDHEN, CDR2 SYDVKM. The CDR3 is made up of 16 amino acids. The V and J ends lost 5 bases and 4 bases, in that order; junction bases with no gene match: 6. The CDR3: CASSDPGLAGSDTQYF. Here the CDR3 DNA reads TGTGCCAGCAGTGATCCGGGACTAGCGGGATCAGATACGCAGTATTTT.

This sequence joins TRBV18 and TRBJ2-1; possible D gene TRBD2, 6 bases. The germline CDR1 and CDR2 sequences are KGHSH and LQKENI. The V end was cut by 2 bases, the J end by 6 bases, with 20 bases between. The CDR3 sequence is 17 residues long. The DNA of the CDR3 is TGTGCCAGCTCACCAAGGAGCGGAGGGCTTTCAACCAATGAGCAGTTCTTC. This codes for CASSPRSGGLSTNEQFF.

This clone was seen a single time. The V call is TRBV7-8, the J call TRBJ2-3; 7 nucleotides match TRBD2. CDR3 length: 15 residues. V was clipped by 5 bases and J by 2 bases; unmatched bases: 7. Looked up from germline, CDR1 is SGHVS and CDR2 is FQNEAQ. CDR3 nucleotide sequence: TGTGCCAGCAGCCCGGGGCAGCGGGACACAGATACGCAGTATTTT. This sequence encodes CASSPGQRDTDTQYF.

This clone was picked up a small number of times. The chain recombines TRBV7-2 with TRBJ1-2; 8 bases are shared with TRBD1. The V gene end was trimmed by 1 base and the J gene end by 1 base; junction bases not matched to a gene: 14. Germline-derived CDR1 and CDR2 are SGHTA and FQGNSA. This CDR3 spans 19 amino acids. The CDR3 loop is CASSLGGQGLRSLNYGYTF. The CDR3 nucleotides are TGTGCCAGCAGCTTAGGCGGACAGGGACTGAGATCTCTTAACTATGGCTACACCTTC.

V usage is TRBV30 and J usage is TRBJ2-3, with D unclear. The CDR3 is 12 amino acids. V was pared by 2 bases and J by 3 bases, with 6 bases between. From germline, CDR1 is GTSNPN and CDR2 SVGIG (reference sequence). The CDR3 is CAWSPQTDTQYF. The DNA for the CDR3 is TGTGCCTGGAGTCCGCAGACAGATACGCAGTATTTT.

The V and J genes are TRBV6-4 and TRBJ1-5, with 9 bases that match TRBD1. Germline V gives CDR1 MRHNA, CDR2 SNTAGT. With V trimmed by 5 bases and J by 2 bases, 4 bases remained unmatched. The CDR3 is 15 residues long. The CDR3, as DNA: TGTGCCAGCAGTCCGGGACAGGGAGGCAATCAGCCCCAGCATTTT. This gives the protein CASSPGQGGNQPQHF.

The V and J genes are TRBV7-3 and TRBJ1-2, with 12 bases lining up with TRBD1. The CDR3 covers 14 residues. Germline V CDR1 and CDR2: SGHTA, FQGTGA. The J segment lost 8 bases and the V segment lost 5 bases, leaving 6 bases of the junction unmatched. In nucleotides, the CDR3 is TGTGCCAGCAGCCCAGGGACAGGGGGCGAAGGCTACACCTTC. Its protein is CASSPGTGGEGYTF.

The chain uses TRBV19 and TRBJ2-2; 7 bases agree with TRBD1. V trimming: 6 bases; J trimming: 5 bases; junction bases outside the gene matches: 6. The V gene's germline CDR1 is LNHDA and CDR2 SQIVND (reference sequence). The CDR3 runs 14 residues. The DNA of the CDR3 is TGTGCCAGTAGCGACAGGGAAAGGACCGGGGAGCTGTTTTTT. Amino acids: CASSDRERTGELFF. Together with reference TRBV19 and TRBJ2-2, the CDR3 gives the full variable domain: DGGITQSPKYLFRKEGQNVTLSCEQNLNHDAMYWYRQDPGQGLRLIYYSQIVNDFQKGDIAEGYSVSREKKESFPLTVTSAQKNPTAFYLCASSDRERTGELFFGEGSRLTVL.

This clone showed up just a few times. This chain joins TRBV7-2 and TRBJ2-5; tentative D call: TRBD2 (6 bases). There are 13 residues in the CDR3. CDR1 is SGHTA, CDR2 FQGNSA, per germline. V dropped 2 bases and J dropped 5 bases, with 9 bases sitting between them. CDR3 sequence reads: CASSLSGGETQYF. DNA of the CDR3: TGTGCCAGCAGCTTATCCGGAGGGGAGACCCAGTACTTC.

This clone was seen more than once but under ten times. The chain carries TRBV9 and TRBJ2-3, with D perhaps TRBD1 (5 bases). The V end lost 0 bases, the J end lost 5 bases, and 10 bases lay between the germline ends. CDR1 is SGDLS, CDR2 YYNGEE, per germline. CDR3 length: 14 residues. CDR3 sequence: CASSVDAGKDTQYF. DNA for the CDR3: TGTGCCAGCAGCGTAGACGCAGGGAAAGATACGCAGTATTTT.

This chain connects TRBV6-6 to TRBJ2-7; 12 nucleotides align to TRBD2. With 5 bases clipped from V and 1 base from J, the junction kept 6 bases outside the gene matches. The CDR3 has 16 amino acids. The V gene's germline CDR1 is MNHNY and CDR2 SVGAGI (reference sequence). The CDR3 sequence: CASSQWTSGKSYEQYF. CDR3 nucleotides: TGTGCCAGCAGTCAGTGGACTAGCGGGAAATCCTACGAGCAGTACTTC.

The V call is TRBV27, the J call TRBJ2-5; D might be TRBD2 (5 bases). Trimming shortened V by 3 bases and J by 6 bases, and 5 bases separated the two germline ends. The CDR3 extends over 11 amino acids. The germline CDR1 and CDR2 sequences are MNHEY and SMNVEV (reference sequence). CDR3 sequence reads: CASSFGKTQYF. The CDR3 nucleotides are TGTGCCAGCAGTTTCGGGAAGACCCAGTACTTC.

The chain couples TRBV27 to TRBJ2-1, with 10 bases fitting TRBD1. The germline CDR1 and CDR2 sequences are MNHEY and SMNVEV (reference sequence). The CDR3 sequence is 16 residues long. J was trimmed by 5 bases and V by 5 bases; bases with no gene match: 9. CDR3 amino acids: CASSRLGDRGDNEQFF. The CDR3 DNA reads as TGTGCCAGCAGTCGGTTAGGGGACAGGGGTGACAATGAGCAGTTCTTC.

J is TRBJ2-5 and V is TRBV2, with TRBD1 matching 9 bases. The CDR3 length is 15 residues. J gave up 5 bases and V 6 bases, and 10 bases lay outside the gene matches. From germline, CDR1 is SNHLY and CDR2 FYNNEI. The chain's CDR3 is CASRETGGGRETQYF. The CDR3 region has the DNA TGTGCCAGCAGGGAAACAGGGGGCGGAAGGGAGACCCAGTACTTC.

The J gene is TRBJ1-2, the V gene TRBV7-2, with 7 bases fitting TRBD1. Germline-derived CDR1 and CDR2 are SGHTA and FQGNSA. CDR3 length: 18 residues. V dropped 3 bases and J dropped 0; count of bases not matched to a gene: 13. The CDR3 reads CASSFPGTELSTNYGYTF. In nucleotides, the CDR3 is TGTGCCAGCAGCTTCCCTGGGACAGAGCTCTCAACTAACTATGGCTACACCTTC.

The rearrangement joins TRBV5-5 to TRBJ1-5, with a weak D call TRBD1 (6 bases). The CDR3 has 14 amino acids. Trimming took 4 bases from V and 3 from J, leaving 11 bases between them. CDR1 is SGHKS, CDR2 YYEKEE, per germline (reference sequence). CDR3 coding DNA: TGTGCCAGCAGCGTGGGGGCCAACAATCAGCCCCAGCATTTT. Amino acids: CASSVGANNQPQHF.

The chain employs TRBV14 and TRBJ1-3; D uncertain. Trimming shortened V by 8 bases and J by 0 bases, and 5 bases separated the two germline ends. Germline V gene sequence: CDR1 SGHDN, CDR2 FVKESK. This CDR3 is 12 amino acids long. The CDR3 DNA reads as TGTGCCAGCGGGCGCTCTGGAAACACCATATATTTT. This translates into CASGRSGNTIYF. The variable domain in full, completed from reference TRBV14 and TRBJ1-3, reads EAGVTQFPSHSVIEKGQTVTLRCDPISGHDNLYWYRRVMGKEIKFLLHFVKESKQDESGMPNNRFLAERTGGTYSTLKVQPAELEDSGVYFCASGRSGNTIYFGEGSWLTVV.

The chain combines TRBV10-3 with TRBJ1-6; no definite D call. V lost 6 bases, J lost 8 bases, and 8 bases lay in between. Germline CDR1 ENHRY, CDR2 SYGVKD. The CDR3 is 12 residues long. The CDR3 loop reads CAISQPDSPLHF. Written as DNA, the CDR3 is TGTGCCATCAGCCAACCGGATTCACCCCTCCACTTT.

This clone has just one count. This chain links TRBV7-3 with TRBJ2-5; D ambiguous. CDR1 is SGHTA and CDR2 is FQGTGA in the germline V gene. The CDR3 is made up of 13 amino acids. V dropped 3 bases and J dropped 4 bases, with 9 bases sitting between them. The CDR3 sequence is CASSFVFGETQYF. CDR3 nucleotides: TGTGCCAGCAGCTTTGTCTTCGGAGAGACCCAGTACTTC.

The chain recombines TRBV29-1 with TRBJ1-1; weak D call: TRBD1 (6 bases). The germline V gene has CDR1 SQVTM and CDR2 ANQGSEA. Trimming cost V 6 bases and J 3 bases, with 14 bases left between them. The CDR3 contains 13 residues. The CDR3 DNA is TGCAGCGTCCAGGGGTCCGGGGACACTGAAGCTTTCTTT. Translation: CSVQGSGDTEAFF.

The CDR3 region is CASSFVLTDTQYF. DNA of the CDR3: TGCGCCAGCAGCTTCGTTCTCACAGATACGCAGTATTTT. V gene TRBV5-1 combines with J gene TRBJ2-3; D not certain. In germline, CDR1 is SGHRS, CDR2 YFSETQ. CDR3 length equals 13 residues. Trimming took 2 bases from V and 2 from J, leaving 6 bases between them.

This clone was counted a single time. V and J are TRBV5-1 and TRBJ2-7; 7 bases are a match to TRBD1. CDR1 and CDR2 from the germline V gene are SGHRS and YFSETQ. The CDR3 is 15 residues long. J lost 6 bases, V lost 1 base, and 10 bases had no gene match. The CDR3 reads CASSLNRDRGGEQYF. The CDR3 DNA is TGCGCCAGCAGCTTGAACCGGGACAGAGGAGGCGAGCAGTACTTC.